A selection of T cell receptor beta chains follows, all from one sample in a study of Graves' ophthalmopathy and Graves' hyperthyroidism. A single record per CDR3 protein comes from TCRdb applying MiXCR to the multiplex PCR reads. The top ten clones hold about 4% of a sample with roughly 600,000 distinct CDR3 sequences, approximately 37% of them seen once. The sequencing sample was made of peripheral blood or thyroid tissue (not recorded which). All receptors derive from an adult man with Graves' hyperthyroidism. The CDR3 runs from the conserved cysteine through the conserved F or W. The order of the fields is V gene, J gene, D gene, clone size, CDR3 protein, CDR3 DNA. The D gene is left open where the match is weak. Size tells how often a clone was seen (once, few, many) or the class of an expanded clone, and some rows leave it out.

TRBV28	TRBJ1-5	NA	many	CASRWEYQPQHF	TGTGCCAGCAGATGGGAGTATCAGCCCCAGCATTTT
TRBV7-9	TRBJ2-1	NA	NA	CASSPDSLWNEQFF	TGTGCCAGCAGCCCGGACAGCCTTTGGAATGAGCAGTTCTTC
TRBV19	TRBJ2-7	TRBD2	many	CASSIVAGGQGTSYEQYF	TGTGCCAGTAGTATTGTGGCGGGAGGGCAGGGGACCTCCTACGAGCAGTACTTC
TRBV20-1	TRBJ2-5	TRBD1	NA	CSAKMDRANMETQYF	TGCAGTGCTAAAATGGACAGGGCCAATATGGAGACCCAGTACTTC
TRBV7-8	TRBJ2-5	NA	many	CASSRNIQETQYF	TGTGCCAGCAGCCGTAACATCCAAGAGACCCAGTACTTC
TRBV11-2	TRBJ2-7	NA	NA	CAGTVGRTSSYEQYF	TGTGCCGGAACCGTCGGACGGACCTCCTCCTACGAGCAGTACTTC
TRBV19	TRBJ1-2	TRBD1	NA	CATGTGAYGYTF	TGTGCCACCGGGACAGGGGCATATGGCTACACCTTC
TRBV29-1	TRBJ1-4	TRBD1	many	CSVEEYLTGGPNEKLFF	TGCAGCGTTGAAGAGTACCTTACAGGGGGCCCTAATGAAAAACTGTTTTTT
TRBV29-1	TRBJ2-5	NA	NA	CTMRDVGRETQYF	TGCACCATGAGGGACGTTGGGCGTGAGACCCAGTACTTC
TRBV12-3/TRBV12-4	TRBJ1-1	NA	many	CASSFGGLEAFF	TGTGCCAGCAGTTTCGGGGGGCTTGAAGCTTTCTTT
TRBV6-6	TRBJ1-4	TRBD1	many	CASSLTGTGSPTNEKLFF	TGTGCCAGCAGCCTCACGGGGACAGGGAGCCCAACTAATGAAAAACTGTTTTTT
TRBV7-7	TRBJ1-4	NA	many	CASSLGGGFGEKLFF	TGTGCTAGCAGCCTCGGAGGGGGGTTCGGTGAAAAACTGTTTTTT
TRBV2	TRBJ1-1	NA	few	CASSEWQRSTEAFF	TGTGCCAGCAGTGAATGGCAGCGGAGCACTGAAGCTTTCTTT
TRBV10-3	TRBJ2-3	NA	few	CAISEGGGAGTDTQYF	TGTGCCATCAGTGAAGGAGGGGGCGCGGGAACAGATACGCAGTATTTT
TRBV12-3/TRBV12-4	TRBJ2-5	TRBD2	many	CASTPPSGRYQETQYF	TGTGCCAGCACCCCTCCTAGCGGGAGGTACCAAGAGACCCAGTACTTC
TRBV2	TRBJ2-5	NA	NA	CASLGPSGETQYF	TGTGCCAGCTTAGGGCCGTCCGGCGAGACCCAGTACTTC
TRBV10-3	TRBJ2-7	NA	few	CAISGDFTYEQYF	TGTGCCATCAGTGGGGACTTTACCTACGAGCAGTACTTC
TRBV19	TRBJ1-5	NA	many	CASSIPHTRNSNQPQHF	TGTGCCAGTAGTATCCCTCACACAAGGAATAGCAATCAGCCCCAGCATTTT
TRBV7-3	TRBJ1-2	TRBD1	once	CASSLGSGGQMLGYTF	TGTGCCAGCAGCTTAGGCTCGGGGGGACAGATGCTTGGCTACACCTTC
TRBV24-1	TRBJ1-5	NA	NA	CATSTGATNQPQHF	TGTGCCACCAGTACCGGGGCAACGAATCAGCCCCAGCATTTT
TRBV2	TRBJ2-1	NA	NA	CASSVIMQGDEQFF	TGTGCCAGCAGTGTTATTATGCAGGGCGATGAGCAGTTCTTC
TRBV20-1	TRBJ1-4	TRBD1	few	CSASKPGQTTNEKLFF	TGCAGTGCCAGCAAGCCGGGACAGACCACTAATGAAAAACTGTTTTTT
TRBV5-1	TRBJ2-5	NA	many	CASSLLGQLQETQYF	TGCGCCAGCAGCTTGTTGGGTCAGCTACAAGAGACCCAGTACTTC
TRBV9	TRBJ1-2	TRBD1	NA	CASRPTPGQGQTNYGYTF	TGTGCCAGCAGACCGACCCCGGGACAGGGACAGACTAACTATGGCTACACCTTC
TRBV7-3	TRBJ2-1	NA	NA	CASSLLSVNEQFF	TGTGCCAGCAGCTTGCTCAGCGTGAATGAGCAGTTCTTC
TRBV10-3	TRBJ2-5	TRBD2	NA	CAISGAGGIATQYF	TGTGCCATCAGTGGGGCGGGAGGGATTGCGACCCAGTACTTC
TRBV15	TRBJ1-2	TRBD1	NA	CATSDPEGGQGGNYGYTF	TGTGCCACCAGCGACCCCGAGGGGGGCCAGGGGGGAAACTATGGCTACACCTTC
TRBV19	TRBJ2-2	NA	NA	CASSQFDTGELFF	TGTGCCAGCAGCCAATTTGACACCGGGGAGCTGTTTTTT
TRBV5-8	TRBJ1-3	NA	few	CASSSGEGSGNTIYF	TGCGCCAGCAGCTCCGGGGAGGGGTCAGGAAACACCATATATTTT
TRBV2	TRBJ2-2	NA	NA	CASSIPVGSNTGELFF	TGTGCCAGCAGTATCCCTGTTGGGTCGAACACCGGGGAGCTGTTTTTT
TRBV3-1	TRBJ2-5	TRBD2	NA	CASGLAGLYQETQYF	TGTGCCAGCGGACTAGCGGGTTTGTACCAAGAGACCCAGTACTTC
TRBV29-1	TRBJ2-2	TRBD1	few	CSVLGQGSRELFF	TGCAGCGTCTTAGGACAGGGGTCCAGGGAGCTGTTTTTT
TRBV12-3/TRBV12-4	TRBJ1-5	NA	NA	CASSMLEDQPQHF	TGTGCCAGCAGTATGCTAGAGGATCAGCCCCAGCATTTT
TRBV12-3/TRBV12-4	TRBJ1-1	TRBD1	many	CASRKPGQAMNTEAFF	TGTGCCAGCAGGAAACCGGGACAGGCGATGAACACTGAAGCTTTCTTT
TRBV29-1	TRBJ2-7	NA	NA	CSVEDSSYEQYF	TGCAGCGTTGAAGATTCCTCCTACGAGCAGTACTTC
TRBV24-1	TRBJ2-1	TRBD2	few	CATSVLAGDEQFF	TGTGCCACCAGTGTCTTAGCGGGGGATGAGCAGTTCTTC
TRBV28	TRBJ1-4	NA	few	CASSSRRGSAEKLFF	TGTGCCAGCAGTTCTCGTCGGGGTAGCGCTGAAAAACTGTTTTTT
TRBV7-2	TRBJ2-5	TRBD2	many	CASSAGTSVETQYF	TGTGCCAGCAGCGCCGGGACTAGCGTTGAGACCCAGTACTTC
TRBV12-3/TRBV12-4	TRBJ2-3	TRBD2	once	CASSRGLAGGPDTQYF	TGTGCCAGCAGTCGCGGACTAGCGGGAGGGCCGGATACGCAGTATTTT
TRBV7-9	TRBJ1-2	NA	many	CASSPYLTGSYGYTF	TGTGCCAGCAGCCCCTACTTGACAGGCTCCTATGGCTACACCTTC
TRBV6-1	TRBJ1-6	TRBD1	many	CASSALTGDYNSPLHF	TGTGCCAGCAGTGCCTTAACAGGGGACTATAATTCACCCCTCCACTTT
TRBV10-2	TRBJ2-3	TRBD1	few	CASSRTGGAVDTQYF	TGCGCCAGCAGTCGAACAGGGGGCGCGGTAGATACGCAGTATTTT
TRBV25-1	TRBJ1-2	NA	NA	CASSGYEQADNYGYTF	TGTGCCAGCAGTGGATACGAACAGGCAGATAACTATGGCTACACCTTC